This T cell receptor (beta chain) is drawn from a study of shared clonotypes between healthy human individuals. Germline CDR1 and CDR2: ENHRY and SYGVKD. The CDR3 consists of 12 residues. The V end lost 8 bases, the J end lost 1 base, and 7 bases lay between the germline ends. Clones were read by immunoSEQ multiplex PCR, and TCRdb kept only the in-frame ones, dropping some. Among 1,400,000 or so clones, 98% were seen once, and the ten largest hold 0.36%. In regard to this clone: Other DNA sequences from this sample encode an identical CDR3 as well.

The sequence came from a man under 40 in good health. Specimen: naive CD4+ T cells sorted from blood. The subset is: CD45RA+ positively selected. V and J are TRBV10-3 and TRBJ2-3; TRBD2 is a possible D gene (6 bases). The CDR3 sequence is CAIGGGTDTQYF. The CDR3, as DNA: TGTGCCATCGGCGGGGGCACAGATACGCAGTATTTT.